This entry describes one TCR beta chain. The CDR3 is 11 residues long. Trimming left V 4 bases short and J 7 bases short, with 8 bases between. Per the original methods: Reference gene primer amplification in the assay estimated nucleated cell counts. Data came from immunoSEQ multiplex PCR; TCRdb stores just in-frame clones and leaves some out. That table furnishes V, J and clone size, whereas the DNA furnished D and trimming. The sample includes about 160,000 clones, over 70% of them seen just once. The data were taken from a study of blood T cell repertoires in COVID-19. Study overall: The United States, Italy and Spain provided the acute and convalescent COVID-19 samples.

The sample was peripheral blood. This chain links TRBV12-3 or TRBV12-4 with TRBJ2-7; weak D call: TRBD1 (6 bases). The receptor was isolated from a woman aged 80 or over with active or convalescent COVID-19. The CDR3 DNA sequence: TGTGCCAGCAGTTGGGACACGGAGCAGTACTTC. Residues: CASSWDTEQYF.